Following are 8 T cell receptor beta chains from one sample sequenced in a study of T cell repertoires in cytomegalovirus infection. TCRdb re-analysed the reads in MiXCR, keeping a single row per CDR3 protein. The sample has around 360,000 distinct CDR3 sequences; roughly 34% are singletons. These receptors lack a known antigen. The source material was cultured PBMCs, sampled from culture after CMV antigen stimulation. The receptors stem from a human donor in good health (CMV status not recorded). Some clones in this sample may be carry-over from other donors' samples.

The rearrangement links TRBV6-2 or TRBV6-3 to TRBJ2-1; 7 bases map to TRBD2. The J segment lost 8 bases and the V segment lost 6 bases, leaving 16 bases of the junction unmatched. Germline V gives CDR1 MNHEY, CDR2 SVGEGT. This CDR3 region has 16 residues. This CDR3 reads CASRLVLGGSNDEQFF. CDR3 coding DNA: TGTGCCAGCAGACTCGTGCTGGGCGGGAGTAACGATGAGCAGTTCTTC.

This clonotype was recorded at least ten times. The rearrangement joins TRBV7-2 to TRBJ2-3; TRBD2 agrees at 10 bases. The junction had 9 bases not matched to a gene; V was cut back by 5 bases and J by 4 bases. The CDR3 is made up of 16 amino acids. Germline values: CDR1 SGHTA, CDR2 FQGNSA. CDR3 region: CASSGQSGRVSDTQYF. In nucleotides, the CDR3 is TGTGCCAGCAGCGGACAAAGCGGGAGGGTCTCAGATACGCAGTATTTT.

The sample holds many counts of this clonotype. J is TRBJ2-5 and V is TRBV7-8; D gene unclear. The CDR3 is 11 amino acids. The V and J ends lost 5 bases and 4 bases respectively, with 5 bases between them. From germline, CDR1 is SGHVS and CDR2 FQNEAQ. The CDR3 sequence is CASSALETQYF. DNA of the CDR3: TGTGCCAGCAGCGCCTTAGAGACCCAGTACTTC. Supplemented by reference TRBV7-8 and TRBJ2-5, the full variable domain reads GAGVSQSPRYKVAKRGQDVALRCDPISGHVSLFWYQQALGQGPEFLTYFQNEAQLDKSGLPSDRFFAERPEGSVSTLKIQRTQQEDSAVYLCASSALETQYFGPGTRLLVL.

J is TRBJ2-1 and V is TRBV6-8, with 11 bases identical to TRBD2. The last part of the DNA fits TRBJ2-7 better; the J call may be wrong. In germline, CDR1 is MNHGY, CDR2 SAAAGT. This CDR3 has 16 residues. CDR3 protein: CASGEQGLAVYNEQYF. CDR3 sequence (DNA): TGTGCCAGCGGCGAGCAGGGACTAGCGGTCTACAATGAGCAGTACTTC.

This sequence joins TRBV20-1 and TRBJ1-4; D is possibly TRBD1 (5 bases). The germline gives CDR1 DFQATT, CDR2 SNEGSKA (reference sequence). Trimming removed 5 bases from V and 1 base from J, with 11 bases in between. The CDR3 totals 14 residues. The CDR3: CSAHTRGTNEKLFF. The CDR3 bases are TGCAGTGCTCATACTAGGGGAACTAATGAAAAACTGTTTTTT.

The V and J genes are TRBV15 and TRBJ2-1; D possibly corresponds to TRBD2 (6 bases). V was clipped by 2 bases and J by 5 bases, with 10 bases between them. Germline CDR1 reads LNHNV; CDR2 reads YYDKDF (reference sequence). This CDR3 has 14 amino acids. Here the CDR3 reads CATSRRSGDNEQFF. In nucleotides, the CDR3 is TGTGCCACCAGCAGACGTAGCGGAGACAATGAGCAGTTCTTC.

The chain employs TRBV20-1 and TRBJ2-1, with D uncertain. Germline V lookup: CDR1 DFQATT, CDR2 SNEGSKA (reference sequence). V was trimmed by 8 bases and J by 5 bases, leaving 16 bases between them. The CDR3 is 13 residues long. The CDR3 sequence: CSSPGRVDNEQFF. The CDR3 region has the DNA TGCAGTTCACCGGGCCGCGTCGACAATGAGCAGTTCTTC.

The rearrangement uses TRBV19 and TRBJ2-7, with 14 nucleotides matching TRBD2. The CDR3 totals 15 residues. Germline values: CDR1 LNHDA, CDR2 SQIVND (reference sequence). V shed 5 bases and J 3 bases; nucleotides not matched to a gene: 3. CDR3 DNA: TGTGCCAGTAGTGCCGGGACTAGCGGGAGCTACGAGCAGTACTTC. Protein sequence: CASSAGTSGSYEQYF.